This TCR beta chain is drawn from a study of memory CD8 T cells in hepatitis C reinfection. Study-wide background: Late/post reinfection sampling occurred 12 to 24 weeks after detected reinfection.

The J segment lost 0 bases and the V segment lost 5 bases, leaving 5 bases of the junction unmatched. The CDR3 has 15 residues. CDR1 and CDR2 from the germline V gene are SGHTA and FQGNSA. Time point in this sample: late/post reinfection, 12 to 24 weeks after detection. No in vitro expansion preceded TCR sequencing of the sorted cells. At all three reinfection time points, viable CD3+ CD8+ CD45RO- cells from a couple of donors served as controls. Profiled with immunoSEQ multiplex PCR; TCRdb holds only in-frame clones, not every one. The sample has a few thousand clones, roughly 87% seen once. The rearrangement links TRBV7-2 to TRBJ1-2, with TRBD1 matching over 8 bases. Sequencing was carried out using naive CD8+ T cells sorted from blood. The receptor's source is a man aged 50 to 59 with hepatitis C virus infection. The CDR3 DNA is TGTGCCAGCAGCGCCTCAGGGGGCGCTAACTATGGCTACACCTTC. The encoded protein is CASSASGGANYGYTF.